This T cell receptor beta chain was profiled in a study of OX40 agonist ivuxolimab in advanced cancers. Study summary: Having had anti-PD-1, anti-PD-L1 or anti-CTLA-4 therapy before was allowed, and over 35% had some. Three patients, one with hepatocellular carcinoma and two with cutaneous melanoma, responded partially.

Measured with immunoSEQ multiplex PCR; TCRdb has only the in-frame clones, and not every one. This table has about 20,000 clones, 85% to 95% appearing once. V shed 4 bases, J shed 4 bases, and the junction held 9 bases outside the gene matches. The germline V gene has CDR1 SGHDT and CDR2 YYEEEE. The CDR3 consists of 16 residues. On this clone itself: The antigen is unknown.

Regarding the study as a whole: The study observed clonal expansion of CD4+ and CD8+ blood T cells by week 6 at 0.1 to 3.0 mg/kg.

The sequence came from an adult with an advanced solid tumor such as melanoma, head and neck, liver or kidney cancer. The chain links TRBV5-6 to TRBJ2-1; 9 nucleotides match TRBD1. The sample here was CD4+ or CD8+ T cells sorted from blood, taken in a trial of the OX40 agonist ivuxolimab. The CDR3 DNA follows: TGTGCCAGCAGCCCACCTGGGACAGGGCTTTACAATGAGCAGTTCTTC. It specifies CASSPPGTGLYNEQFF.